These 22 T cell receptor beta chains were sequenced from one sample in a study of neurological immune-mediated disorders. TCRdb used MiXCR to reprocess the 5' RACE reads, holding one entry per CDR3 protein. The sample includes about 43,000 distinct CDR3 sequences, 10% to 15% of them seen just once. The sequenced material came from PBMCs. The receptors derive from a female donor in good health.

Ten or more counts support this clonotype. The V and J genes are TRBV7-9 and TRBJ2-7, with D tentatively TRBD2 (7 bases). Trimming took 7 bases from V and 3 from J, leaving 16 bases between them. This CDR3 contains 14 residues. CDR1 and CDR2 (germline): SEHNR, FQNEAQ (reference sequence). This CDR3 reads CASTRGGALYEQYF. The CDR3 DNA sequence: TGTGCCAGCACTAGGGGGGGGGCCCTCTACGAGCAGTACTTC.

This clonotype was seen ten or more times. The rearrangement links TRBV6-5 to TRBJ1-5; D call uncertain. V was trimmed by 7 bases and J by 7 bases, leaving 20 bases between them. This CDR3 is built from 15 residues. Germline loops: CDR1 MNHEY, CDR2 SVGAGI. The CDR3 DNA is TGTGCCAGCACCCCATCGGGGAAGTATTCCCAGCCCCAGCATTTT. Translated, it gives CASTPSGKYSQPQHF.

This clonotype was picked up many times. DNA of the CDR3: TGTGCCAGCAGCAGGGGGGGTACTTACTACGAGCAGTACTTC. Encoded protein: CASSRGGTYYEQYF. The chain employs TRBV7-9 and TRBJ2-7; the D gene is possibly TRBD2 (7 bases). There are 14 residues in the CDR3. Germline V lookup: CDR1 SEHNR, CDR2 FQNEAQ (reference sequence). Trimming cost V 5 bases and J 3 bases, with 14 bases left between them.

This clonotype was picked up many times. The chain links TRBV15 to TRBJ2-7; D possibly corresponds to TRBD2 (5 bases). The CDR3 consists of 13 residues. The germline CDR1 and CDR2 sequences are LNHNV and YYDKDF (reference sequence). Trimming removed 0 bases at V and 7 bases at J, with 10 bases between. CDR3 in DNA: TGTGCCACCAGCAGAGATCCCTCGGGGGAGCAGTACTTC. It is translated as CATSRDPSGEQYF.

This clonotype was seen at least ten times. The chain is built from TRBV24-1 and TRBJ2-3, with 7 bases matching TRBD2. V lost 4 bases and J lost 4; bases outside the gene matches: 7. Germline CDR1 and CDR2: KGHDR and SFDVKD. This CDR3 region has 15 residues. CDR3 loop: CATSDPTSVSDTQYF. The CDR3 DNA is TGTGCCACCAGTGACCCTACTAGCGTGTCAGATACGCAGTATTTT.

The chain couples TRBV2 to TRBJ2-1; 11 nucleotides match TRBD2. The trim removed 7 bases at V and 10 bases at J, leaving 9 bases unmatched. Per the germline V gene, CDR1 is SNHLY and CDR2 is FYNNEI. This CDR3 spans 14 amino acids. The CDR3 protein is CASTIAGGHFEQFF. The DNA for the CDR3 is TGTGCCAGCACCATAGCGGGGGGGCATTTCGAGCAGTTCTTC.

Many counts were recorded for this clonotype. V gene TRBV9 combines with J gene TRBJ2-1; 10 nucleotides line up with TRBD2. This CDR3 is built from 19 residues. With V trimmed by 2 bases and J by 6 bases, 17 bases remained unmatched. CDR1 and CDR2 from the germline V gene are SGDLS and YYNGEE. CDR3 nucleotide sequence: TGTGCCAGCAGCGTTCCAGGGACTAGCGCCCCCCCGACTGGCAATGAGCAGTTCTTC. Its translation: CASSVPGTSAPPTGNEQFF.

This clonotype was seen ten or more times. The chain combines TRBV15 with TRBJ2-7, with unresolved D. Trimming left V 0 bases short and J 7 bases short, with 10 bases between. This CDR3 contains 13 residues. Per germline, CDR1 LNHNV and CDR2 YYDKDF (reference sequence). The CDR3 region has the DNA TGTGCCACCAGCAGAGATGTGCAAGCAGAGCAGTACTTC. Protein: CATSRDVQAEQYF.

This clonotype was found many times. The chain joins TRBV5-1 to TRBJ2-1; 8 nucleotides match TRBD2. Germline V gene data show CDR1 as SGHRS and CDR2 as YFSETQ. This CDR3 contains 18 residues. The V gene end was trimmed by 0 bases and the J gene end by 5 bases; junction bases not matched to a gene: 13. CDR3 sequence reads: CASSLGTSIKTRNNEQFF. In DNA, the CDR3 is TGCGCCAGCAGCTTGGGGACTAGCATAAAAACGAGAAACAATGAGCAGTTCTTC.

This clonotype was seen repeatedly, ten times or more. The chain links TRBV20-1 to TRBJ1-2, with D possibly matching TRBD1 (6 bases). The V gene's germline CDR1 is DFQATT and CDR2 SNEGSKA (reference sequence). The CDR3 totals 12 residues. The V end lost 3 bases, the J end lost 5 bases, and 10 bases lay between the germline ends. The CDR3, as DNA: TGCAGTGCTAGTTACCAGGGGTATGGCTACACCTTC. Amino acid sequence: CSASYQGYGYTF.

This clonotype was counted many times. V usage is TRBV10-3 and J usage is TRBJ2-7; 16 nucleotides align to TRBD2. CDR1 and CDR2 from the germline V gene are ENHRY and SYGVKD. Trimming at V came to 5 bases and at J to 7 bases, leaving 8 bases not matched to a gene. This CDR3 comprises 16 residues. The CDR3: CAISTKGTSGGGEQYF. The DNA of the CDR3 is TGTGCCATCAGTACGAAAGGGACTAGCGGGGGGGGAGAGCAGTACTTC.

This clonotype was seen ten or more times. The genes are TRBV5-1 and TRBJ1-1; tentative D call: TRBD1 (6 bases). Per germline, CDR1 SGHRS and CDR2 YFSETQ. Trimming took off 0 bases at V and 4 bases at J, with 13 bases between the two ends. The CDR3 has 15 residues. CDR3 sequence reads: CASSLGGGGITEAFF. The CDR3 region has the DNA TGCGCCAGCAGCTTGGGCGGAGGGGGAATCACTGAAGCTTTCTTT.

This clonotype was detected many times. The chain has TRBV27 and TRBJ2-7; TRBD1 is a possible D gene (6 bases). Trimming left V 4 bases short and J 7 bases short, with 17 bases between. CDR3 length equals 14 residues. Germline V gene sequence: CDR1 MNHEY, CDR2 SMNVEV (reference sequence). CDR3 nucleotide sequence: TGTGCCAGCAGTTCACCGGGGACATCTCGGGAGCAGTACTTC. It specifies CASSSPGTSREQYF.

The V and J genes are TRBV10-3 and TRBJ2-5; D perhaps matches TRBD1 (5 bases). V lost 0 bases, J lost 4 bases, and 6 bases lay in between. Per the germline V gene, CDR1 is ENHRY and CDR2 is SYGVKD. The CDR3 contains 13 residues. The CDR3 sequence: CAISESRGETQYF. In DNA, the CDR3 is TGTGCCATCAGTGAGTCAAGGGGAGAGACCCAGTACTTC.

This clonotype was counted many times. The chain employs TRBV10-3 and TRBJ2-7, with D hard to call. This CDR3 region has 11 residues. V was trimmed by 5 bases and J by 0 bases, leaving 2 bases between them. In germline, CDR1 is ENHRY, CDR2 SYGVKD. The CDR3 coding sequence is TGTGCCATCAGTACCTCCTACGAGCAGTACTTC. This codes for CAISTSYEQYF.

This clonotype was observed many times. CDR3 in amino acids: CSARTGGPSTGELFF. As DNA, the CDR3 is TGCAGTGCTAGAACAGGGGGGCCGAGTACCGGGGAGCTGTTTTTT. The chain carries TRBV20-1 and TRBJ2-2; 8 nucleotides agree with TRBD1. Germline CDR1 and CDR2: DFQATT and SNEGSKA (reference sequence). This CDR3 is built from 15 residues. J was trimmed by 5 bases and V by 2 bases; bases with no gene match: 7.

This clonotype has ten or more counts. The chain is built from TRBV10-3 and TRBJ1-2, with TRBD1 matching 9 bases. Germline trimming cut 6 bases from V and 1 base from J; bases unmatched to any gene: 9. The CDR3 length is 16 residues. CDR1 ENHRY and CDR2 SYGVKD come from the germline V gene. CDR3 in amino acids: CAISGDRDSRNYGYTF. CDR3 coding DNA: TGTGCCATCAGCGGGGACAGGGACTCTCGTAACTATGGCTACACCTTC.

This clonotype was seen at least ten times. The rearrangement uses TRBV6-5 and TRBJ2-1; TRBD2 aligns across 7 bases. Trimming removed 6 bases from V and 9 bases from J; junction bases left unmatched: 8. CDR3 length: 13 residues. The germline gives CDR1 MNHEY, CDR2 SVGAGI. The CDR3 coding sequence is TGTGCCAGCAGATTGACTAGCCTCGGTGAGCAGTTCTTC. As protein: CASRLTSLGEQFF.

The sample holds many counts of this clonotype. The chain has TRBV9 and TRBJ2-1, with no clear D. V was pared by 0 bases and J by 5 bases, with 12 bases between. There are 15 residues in the CDR3. Germline V CDR1 and CDR2: SGDLS, YYNGEE. The DNA for the CDR3 is TGTGCCAGCAGCGTAGAACAGAACCATGACAATGAGCAGTTCTTC. Translation gives CASSVEQNHDNEQFF.

This clonotype showed up just a few times. This chain uses TRBV9 with TRBJ2-7; D is undetermined. This CDR3 contains 14 residues. V was shortened by 4 bases and J by 1 base, with 12 bases between the two germline ends. Germline lookup yields CDR1 SGDLS and CDR2 YYNGEE. The CDR3 sequence is CASSRLDGSYEQYF. The CDR3 DNA is TGTGCCAGCAGCCGCTTGGACGGTTCCTACGAGCAGTACTTC.

This clonotype was recorded at least ten times. The V gene is TRBV7-2, the J gene TRBJ2-7, with 7 bases lining up with TRBD1. The CDR3 covers 15 residues. After removal of 4 bases from V and 0 bases from J, the junction contained 6 bases not matched to a gene. Germline V gene sequence: CDR1 SGHTA, CDR2 FQGNSA. Here the CDR3 DNA reads TGTGCCAGCAGCTCGGTTCGGACAGGCTCCTACGAGCAGTACTTC. Protein sequence: CASSSVRTGSYEQYF.

At least ten counts were recorded for this clonotype. The chain links TRBV24-1 to TRBJ1-5; 9 bases are a match to TRBD1. Germline CDR1 reads KGHDR; CDR2 reads SFDVKD. CDR3 size: 15 residues. The V segment lost 4 bases and the J segment 6 bases; nucleotides outside the gene matches: 6. CDR3 amino acids: CATSDPGTGLQPQHF. The CDR3 region has the DNA TGTGCCACCAGTGACCCCGGGACAGGGCTTCAGCCCCAGCATTTT.